The present TCR beta chain was sequenced within a study of T cells after yellow fever vaccination. For the study at large: Fractions of limited cellularity were prepared by means of SMART-Seq v4 Ultra Low Input.

As for this clonotype: Its target is not known.

Via MiXCR, TCRdb re-called the 5' RACE reads, giving one row per CDR3 protein. Of around 340,000 distinct CDR3 sequences detected, roughly 9.4% appear once; the ten largest clones hold over 15%. Findings of the study overall: The CD4 compartment and the CD8 compartment contained a small share of clonotypes in common. A large majority of primary-vaccination clones showed up again after the booster (about 97% CD4, around 90% CD8). Although the secondary response was weaker, it peaked faster, at day 5 versus 15.

The clonotype originates from a man aged 18 to 29 who received the YFV17D yellow fever vaccine. The specimen comprised PBMCs, sampled on the day of the first yellow fever vaccination.

CDR3 protein: CASNPLAGGPGEQFF. CDR3 nucleotides: TGCGCCAGCAACCCACTAGCGGGGGGGCCCGGGGAGCAGTTCTTC. The chain joins TRBV5-1 to TRBJ2-1; 13 bases match TRBD2. This CDR3 is built from 15 residues. The trim removed 6 bases at V and 10 bases at J, leaving 10 bases unmatched. CDR1 and CDR2 (germline): SGHRS, YFSETQ.